The clone carrying this TCR beta chain was counted between two and nine times. Its antigen is unknown. Looked up from germline, CDR1 is SGDLS and CDR2 is YYNGEE. With V trimmed by 4 bases and J by 4 bases, 12 bases remained unmatched. This CDR3 comprises 16 residues. As the sequencing template, cDNA was produced by extracting RNA and reverse transcribing it. TCRdb keeps only in-frame clones here, not all; method: immunoSEQ multiplex PCR. The sample records a few hundred thousand clones, approximately 57% being singletons. Regarding treatment: oral pan-JAK inhibitor, 5-10 mg twice daily. The data stem from a study of CD8+ T cells in alopecia areata. Study-wide context: A regimen of oral tofacitinib, 5 to 10 mg twice daily, was given to treated patients.

Findings and limits, study-wide: Scalp specimens additionally yield sequences from normal skin's resident alphabeta T cells. With tofacitinib ongoing, many expanded lesional clones persisted in both scalp and blood. Baseline CD8+ expansion's link to response remains uncertain, as there was one nonresponder.

The chain links TRBV9 to TRBJ1-1, with 8 bases matching TRBD1. The TCR originated in a human donor with alopecia areata. Sequencing was performed on CD4+ T cells sorted from blood, taken at week 4, from a patient treated with tofacitinib. CDR3 DNA: TGTGCCAGCAGCCTCGGACAGGGAGGGACCGGCACTGAAGCTTTCTTT. It specifies CASSLGQGGTGTEAFF.